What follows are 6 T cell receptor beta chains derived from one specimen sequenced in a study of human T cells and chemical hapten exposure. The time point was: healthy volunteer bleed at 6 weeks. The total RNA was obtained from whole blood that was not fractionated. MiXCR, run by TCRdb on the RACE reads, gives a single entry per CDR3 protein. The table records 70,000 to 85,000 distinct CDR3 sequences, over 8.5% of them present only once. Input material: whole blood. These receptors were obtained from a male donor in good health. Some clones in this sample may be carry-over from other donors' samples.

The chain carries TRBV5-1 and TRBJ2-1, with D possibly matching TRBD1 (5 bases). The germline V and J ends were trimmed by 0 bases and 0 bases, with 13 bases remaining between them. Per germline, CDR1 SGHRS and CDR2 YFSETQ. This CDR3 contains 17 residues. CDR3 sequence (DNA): TGCGCCAGCAGCTTGGAGGGGTTGCGGCGCTCCTACAATGAGCAGTTCTTC. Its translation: CASSLEGLRRSYNEQFF.

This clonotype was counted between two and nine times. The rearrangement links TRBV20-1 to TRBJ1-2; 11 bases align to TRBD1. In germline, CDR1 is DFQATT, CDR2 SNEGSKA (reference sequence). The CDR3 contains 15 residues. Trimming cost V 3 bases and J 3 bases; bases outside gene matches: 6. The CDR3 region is CSASGTGGIDYGYTF. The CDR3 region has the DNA TGCAGTGCTAGCGGGACAGGGGGTATCGACTATGGCTACACCTTC.

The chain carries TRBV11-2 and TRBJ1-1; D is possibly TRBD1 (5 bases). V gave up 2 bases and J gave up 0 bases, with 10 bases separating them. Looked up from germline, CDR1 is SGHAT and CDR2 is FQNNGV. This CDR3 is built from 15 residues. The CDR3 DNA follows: TGTGCCAGCAGCTTAAGGACACCCATGAACACTGAAGCTTTCTTT. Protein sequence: CASSLRTPMNTEAFF. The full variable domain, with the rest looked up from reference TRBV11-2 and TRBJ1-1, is EAGVAQSPRYKIIEKRQSVAFWCNPISGHATLYWYQQILGQGPKLLIQFQNNGVVDDSQLPKDRFSAERLKGVDSTLKIQPAKLEDSAVYLCASSLRTPMNTEAFFGQGTRLTVV.

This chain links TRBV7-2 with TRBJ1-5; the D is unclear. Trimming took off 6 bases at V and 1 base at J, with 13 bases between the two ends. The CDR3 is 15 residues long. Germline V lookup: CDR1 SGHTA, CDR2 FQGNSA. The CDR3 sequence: CASSSTWWSNQPQHF. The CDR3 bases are TGTGCCAGCAGTTCTACCTGGTGGAGCAATCAGCCCCAGCATTTT.

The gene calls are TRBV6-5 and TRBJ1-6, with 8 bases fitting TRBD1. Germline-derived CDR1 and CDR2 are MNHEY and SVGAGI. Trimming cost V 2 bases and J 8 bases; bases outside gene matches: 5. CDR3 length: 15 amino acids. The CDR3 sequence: CASSYGGQDYSPLHF. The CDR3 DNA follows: TGTGCCAGCAGTTACGGGGGACAGGATTATTCACCCCTCCACTTT.

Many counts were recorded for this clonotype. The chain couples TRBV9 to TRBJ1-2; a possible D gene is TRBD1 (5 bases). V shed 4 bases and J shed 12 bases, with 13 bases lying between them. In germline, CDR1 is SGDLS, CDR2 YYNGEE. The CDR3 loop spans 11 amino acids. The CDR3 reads CASSLDRVHTF. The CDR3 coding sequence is TGTGCCAGCAGCCTCGACAGAGTGCACACCTTC.